A single sample is the source of the 12 T cell receptor beta chains below, sequenced in a study of blood T cell repertoires in COVID-19. This table comes from immunoSEQ multiplex PCR, and its TCRdb copy is limited to in-frame clones, with some not included. The profile shows over 150,000 clones, around 80% of them singletons. Material: PBMCs or T cells enriched from blood (not recorded which). These receptors all come from a woman aged 55-69 years who had recovered from COVID-19.

This clone is termed medium-sized. The gene calls are TRBV7-9 and TRBJ1-6; TRBD1 agrees at 7 bases. This CDR3 has 12 amino acids. J gave up 12 bases and V 6 bases, and 5 bases lay outside the gene matches. CDR1 and CDR2 (germline): SEHNR, FQNEAQ (reference sequence). The CDR3 nucleotides are TGTGCCAGCAGGGGACAGTCGGAACCCCTCCACTTT. Residues: CASRGQSEPLHF.

The rearrangement uses TRBV6-5 and TRBJ2-3; TRBD2 might be the D (6 bases). The germline V gene encodes CDR1 MNHEY and CDR2 SVGAGI. This CDR3 is built from 14 residues. The V and J ends lost 10 bases and 3 bases respectively, with 17 bases between them. In DNA form, the CDR3 reads TGTGCCACAACGTCACTAGCCGGGACAGATACGCAGTATTTT. Its protein is CATTSLAGTDTQYF.

This chain links TRBV19 with TRBJ1-1, with 9 bases lining up with TRBD1. This CDR3 region has 15 residues. V lost 7 bases to trimming and J lost 2 bases; unmatched junction nucleotides: 8. Germline assignment: CDR1 LNHDA and CDR2 SQIVND (reference sequence). CDR3 sequence: CASKIWTGVNTEAFF. The CDR3 DNA reads as TGTGCCAGTAAAATTTGGACAGGGGTAAACACTGAAGCTTTCTTT. Filled out from reference TRBV19 and TRBJ1-1, the complete variable domain reads DGGITQSPKYLFRKEGQNVTLSCEQNLNHDAMYWYRQDPGQGLRLIYYSQIVNDFQKGDIAEGYSVSREKKESFPLTVTSAQKNPTAFYLCASKIWTGVNTEAFFGQGTRLTVV.

The rearrangement joins TRBV5-1 to TRBJ1-1, with TRBD1 matching over 11 bases. The CDR3 totals 15 residues. Germline loops: CDR1 SGHRS, CDR2 YFSETQ. V lost 4 bases, J lost 5 bases, and 7 bases stayed unmatched. The CDR3 region is CASSPDRGLGTEAFF. Written as DNA, the CDR3 is TGCGCCAGCAGCCCGGACAGGGGGCTAGGTACTGAAGCTTTCTTT.

This clone came up once. The chain couples TRBV12-5 to TRBJ1-1, with 7 bases fitting TRBD1. CDR3 length: 14 residues. The germline V gene has CDR1 LGHNT and CDR2 FRNRAP. With 6 bases clipped from V and 1 base from J, the junction kept 5 bases outside the gene matches. CDR3 DNA sequence: TGTGCTAGTGGCCCGGGACAGACGAACACTGAAGCTTTCTTT. Protein: CASGPGQTNTEAFF.

The genes are TRBV5-1 and TRBJ1-1, with D uncertain. The V end was cut by 7 bases, the J end by 11 bases, with 18 bases between. The CDR3 sequence is 12 residues long. Germline V CDR1 and CDR2: SGHRS, YFSETQ. CDR3 sequence: CASPPPRGWAFF. In DNA, the CDR3 is TGCGCCAGCCCCCCACCTCGGGGATGGGCTTTCTTT.

This sequence joins TRBV11-2 and TRBJ2-7; 8 bases map to TRBD1. The CDR3 is 14 amino acids. Trimming took 1 base from V and 6 from J; bases not matched to a gene: 5. The germline CDR1 and CDR2 sequences are SGHAT and FQNNGV. For the CDR3, the DNA is TGTGCCAGCAGCTTAGCTACAGGGGGTCTCGAGCAGTACTTC. Its protein product is CASSLATGGLEQYF.

The V and J genes are TRBV9 and TRBJ2-4; tentatively, D is TRBD1 (6 bases). The V end was cut by 3 bases, the J end by 15 bases, with 13 bases between. In germline, CDR1 is SGDLS, CDR2 YYNGEE. The CDR3 runs 11 residues. The CDR3 region has the DNA TGTGCCAGCAGCGGCGACAGGAAACTGTACTTC. Residues: CASSGDRKLYF.

The rearrangement links TRBV21-1 to TRBJ1-2; the DNA was not used to check the table's D call, TRBD1. TRBV21-1 is tagged as a pseudogene. The CDR3 length is 11 residues. The CDR3 nucleotides read TGTGCCAGCAGCTGGGCCTATGGCTACACCTTC. It yields the protein CASSWAYGYTF.

This clone was counted once. V and J are TRBV7-8 and TRBJ2-2, with D maybe TRBD1 (5 bases). This CDR3 has 16 residues. Germline V gene sequence: CDR1 SGHVS, CDR2 FQNEAQ. V lost 7 bases to trimming and J lost 4 bases, with 19 bases between them. Here the CDR3 reads CASTLRQKIVTGELFF. CDR3 sequence (DNA): TGTGCCAGCACCCTAAGACAGAAGATCGTCACCGGGGAGCTGTTTTTT.

In this sample, this clone turned up once. The chain couples TRBV11-2 to TRBJ1-3; possible D gene TRBD1, 5 bases. The CDR3 runs 16 residues. V was shortened by 3 bases and J by 0 bases, with 12 bases between the two germline ends. The germline gives CDR1 SGHAT, CDR2 FQNNGV. This CDR3 is CASSLGVGGSGNTIYF. In DNA form, the CDR3 reads TGTGCCAGCAGCTTGGGTGTGGGGGGCTCTGGAAACACCATATATTTT. Using reference TRBV11-2 and TRBJ1-3 for the parts outside the CDR3, the full variable domain is EAGVAQSPRYKIIEKRQSVAFWCNPISGHATLYWYQQILGQGPKLLIQFQNNGVVDDSQLPKDRFSAERLKGVDSTLKIQPAKLEDSAVYLCASSLGVGGSGNTIYFGEGSWLTVV.

The rearrangement uses TRBV6-2 or TRBV6-3 and TRBJ2-7; weak D call: TRBD1 (6 bases). V gave up 3 bases and J gave up 6 bases, with 15 bases separating them. The CDR3 is made up of 14 amino acids. Germline assignment: CDR1 MNHEY and CDR2 SVGEGT. The CDR3 spells CASSYLHRESEQYF. CDR3 coding DNA: TGTGCCAGCAGTTATTTGCACAGGGAGTCCGAGCAGTACTTC.